In its sample, the clone carrying this T cell receptor (beta chain) was seen many times. Its antigen is undetermined. Researchers amplified the TCR beta CDR3 regions from RNA transcripts. In the first-round RT-PCR of the TCR CDR3, the HTBI primer set was used. Each CDR3 protein is one row after TCRdb ran MiXCR on the multiplex PCR reads. The table shows more than 350,000 distinct CDR3 sequences, with about 16% occurring only once. This sample is part of a study of T cells in Graves' hyperthyroidism and ophthalmopathy. Study-level results: With a median lead of roughly 6.2 months before onset, the model predicted ophthalmopathy. Among thyroid clonotypes expanded above 0.001, most also appeared in blood.

Thyroid ultrasound, orbital computed tomography, clinical symptoms, and serum thyroxine and TRAb underpinned diagnoses. Sequencing was carried out using blood. This TCR came from a woman in her sixties with Graves' ophthalmopathy.

The CDR3 DNA sequence: TGTGCCAGCAGCCTCCGGGACAACAATGAGCAGTTCTTC. This gives the protein CASSLRDNNEQFF. V is TRBV7-3 and J is TRBJ2-1, with a weak D call TRBD1 (6 bases). The CDR3 has 13 amino acids. Looked up from germline, CDR1 is SGHTA and CDR2 is FQGTGA. Trimming stripped 5 bases from V and 5 bases from J, with 10 bases between.